The present T cell receptor beta chain was sequenced within a study of T cell clonotyping in hematopoietic cell transplantation. This clone has only one observation. Only in-frame clones appear in the TCRdb table, and some are missing; sequencing was by immunoSEQ multiplex PCR. The sample holds roughly 20,000 clones, 85% to 90% seen once. Germline V gives CDR1 LGHNA, CDR2 YNFKEQ. V lost 0 bases and J 5 bases, leaving 8 bases between the germline ends. The CDR3 is 14 amino acids. Time point denoted: recipient sample about 28 days before transplant, after cytoreduction. This clonotype was sampled from a man aged 18 to 29 with biphenotypic leukemia. Some clones in this sample may be carry-over from other donors' samples. Sequences were derived from peripheral blood mononuclear cells, sampled before stem cell transplant. V gene TRBV4-2 combines with J gene TRBJ2-1, with D hard to call. The CDR3 reads CASSQDGPDNEQFF. The CDR3 DNA is TGTGCCAGCAGCCAAGACGGACCTGACAATGAGCAGTTCTTC.